These T cell receptor beta chains were read from a single sample in a study of OX40 agonist ivuxolimab in advanced cancers. Using immunoSEQ multiplex PCR, the repertoire was profiled, and TCRdb retains in-frame clones only, with some absent. The sample shows 74,000 or so clones, around 92% of them seen only once. The sample here was CD4+ or CD8+ T cells sorted from blood, taken in a trial of the OX40 agonist ivuxolimab. Source of these receptors: an adult with an advanced solid tumor such as melanoma, head and neck, liver or kidney cancer. Both conserved end residues are trimmed from each CDR3. Each record gives: J gene, V gene, CDR3 protein.

J gene: TRBJ2-1
V gene: TRBV29-1
CDR3 protein: SVDQPWRADSEQF

J gene: TRBJ2-5
V gene: TRBV5-1
CDR3 protein: ASSLQGQQETQY

J gene: TRBJ2-5
V gene: TRBV19
CDR3 protein: ASSPGLPQETQY

J gene: TRBJ1-6
V gene: TRBV19
CDR3 protein: ASKRQGNSPLH

J gene: TRBJ1-2
V gene: TRBV6-5
CDR3 protein: ASSYAGADYGYT

J gene: TRBJ2-5
V gene: TRBV5-1
CDR3 protein: ASSLAEGETQY

J gene: TRBJ1-3
V gene: TRBV19
CDR3 protein: ASSVTGLFSGNTIY

J gene: TRBJ2-7
V gene: TRBV15
CDR3 protein: ATSRDIASYEQY

J gene: TRBJ2-7
V gene: TRBV7-9
CDR3 protein: ASSFKRGNSYEQY

J gene: TRBJ1-5
V gene: TRBV6-6
CDR3 protein: ASSQGRTGFYQPQH

J gene: TRBJ2-3
V gene: TRBV29-1
CDR3 protein: SFRLAGTQY

J gene: TRBJ1-4
V gene: TRBV6-1
CDR3 protein: ASSPGWDEKLF

J gene: TRBJ2-2
V gene: TRBV18
CDR3 protein: ASSPTPALGPGELF